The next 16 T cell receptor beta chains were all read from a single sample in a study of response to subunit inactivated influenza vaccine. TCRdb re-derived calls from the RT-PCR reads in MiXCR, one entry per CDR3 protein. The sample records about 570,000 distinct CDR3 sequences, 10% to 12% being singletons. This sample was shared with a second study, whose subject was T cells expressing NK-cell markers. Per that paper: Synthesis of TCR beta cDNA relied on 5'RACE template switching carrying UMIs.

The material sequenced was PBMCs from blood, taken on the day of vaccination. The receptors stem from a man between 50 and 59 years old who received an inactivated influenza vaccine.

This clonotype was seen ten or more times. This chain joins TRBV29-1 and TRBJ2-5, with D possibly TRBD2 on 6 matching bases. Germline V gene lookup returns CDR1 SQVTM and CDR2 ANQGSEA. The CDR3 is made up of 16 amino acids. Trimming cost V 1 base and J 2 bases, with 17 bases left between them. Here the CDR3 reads CSVEVGRSGTQETQYF. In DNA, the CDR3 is TGCAGCGTTGAAGTAGGCCGGTCTGGGACTCAAGAGACCCAGTACTTC.

The CDR3 sequence: CATSDFGYEQYF. The CDR3 DNA follows: TGTGCCACCAGTGATTTTGGCTACGAGCAGTACTTC. The chain employs TRBV24-1 and TRBJ2-7, with D unclear. Germline-derived CDR1 and CDR2 are KGHDR and SFDVKD. Trimming cost V 1 base and J 3 bases, with 3 bases left between them. There are 12 residues in the CDR3.

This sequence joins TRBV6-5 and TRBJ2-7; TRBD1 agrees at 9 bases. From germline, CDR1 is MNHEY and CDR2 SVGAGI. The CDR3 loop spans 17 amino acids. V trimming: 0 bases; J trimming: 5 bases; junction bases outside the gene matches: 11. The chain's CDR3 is CASSYSVSGQGTHEQYF. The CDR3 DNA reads TGTGCCAGCAGTTACTCGGTGTCGGGACAGGGTACCCACGAGCAGTACTTC.

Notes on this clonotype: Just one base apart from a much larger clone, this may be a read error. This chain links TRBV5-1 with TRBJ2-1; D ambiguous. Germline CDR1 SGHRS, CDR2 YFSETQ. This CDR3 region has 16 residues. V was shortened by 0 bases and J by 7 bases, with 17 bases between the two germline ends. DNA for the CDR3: TGCGCCAGCAGCTTGGCCGGGTGGATGTTGTCTAATGAGCAGTTCTTC. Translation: CASSLAGWMLSNEQFF.

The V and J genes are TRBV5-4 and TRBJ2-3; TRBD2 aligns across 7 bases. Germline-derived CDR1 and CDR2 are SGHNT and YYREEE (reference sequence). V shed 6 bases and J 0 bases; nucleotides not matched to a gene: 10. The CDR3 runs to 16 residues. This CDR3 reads CASTNKAGPSTDTQYF. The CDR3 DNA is TGTGCCAGCACCAATAAAGCGGGACCTAGCACAGATACGCAGTATTTT.

CDR3 bases: TGCGCCAGCAGCTTGGGGCCAGCTAGCACAGATACGCAGTATTTT. It codes for CASSLGPASTDTQYF. The chain links TRBV5-1 to TRBJ2-3; D remains unclear. V lost 0 bases and J 0 bases, leaving 8 bases between the germline ends. The CDR3 totals 15 residues. Germline-derived CDR1 and CDR2 are SGHRS and YFSETQ.

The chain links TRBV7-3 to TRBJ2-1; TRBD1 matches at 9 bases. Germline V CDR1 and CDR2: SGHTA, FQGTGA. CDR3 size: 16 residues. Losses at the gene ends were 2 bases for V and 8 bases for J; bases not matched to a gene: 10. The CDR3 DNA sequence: TGTGCCAGCAGCTTATTCGCCGGACAGGGGTCCGATGAGCAGTTCTTC. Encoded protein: CASSLFAGQGSDEQFF.

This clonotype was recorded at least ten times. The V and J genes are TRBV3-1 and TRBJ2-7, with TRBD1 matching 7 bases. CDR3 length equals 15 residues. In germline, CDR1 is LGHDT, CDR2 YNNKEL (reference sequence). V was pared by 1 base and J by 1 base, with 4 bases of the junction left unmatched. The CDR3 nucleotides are TGTGCCAGCAGCCAAGTCCAGACAGGGTCCTACGAGCAGTACTTC. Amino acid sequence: CASSQVQTGSYEQYF.

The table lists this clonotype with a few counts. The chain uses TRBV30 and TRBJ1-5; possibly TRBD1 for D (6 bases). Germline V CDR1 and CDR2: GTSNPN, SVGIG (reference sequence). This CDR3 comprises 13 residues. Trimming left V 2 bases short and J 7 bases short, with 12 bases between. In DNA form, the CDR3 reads TGTGCCTGGAGTTACAGGGCGAACCAGCCCCAGCATTTT. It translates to CAWSYRANQPQHF.

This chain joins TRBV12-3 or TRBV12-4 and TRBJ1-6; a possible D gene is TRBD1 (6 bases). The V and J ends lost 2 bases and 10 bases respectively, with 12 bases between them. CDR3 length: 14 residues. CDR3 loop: CASSLQGHQSPLHF. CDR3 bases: TGTGCCAGCAGTTTACAGGGACACCAATCACCCCTCCACTTT.

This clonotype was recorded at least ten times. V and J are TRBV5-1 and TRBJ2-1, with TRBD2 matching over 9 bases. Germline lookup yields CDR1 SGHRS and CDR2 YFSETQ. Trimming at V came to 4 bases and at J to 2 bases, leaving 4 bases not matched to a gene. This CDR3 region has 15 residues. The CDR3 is CASSDLAGAYNEQFF. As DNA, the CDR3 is TGCGCCAGCAGCGATTTAGCGGGAGCCTACAATGAGCAGTTCTTC.

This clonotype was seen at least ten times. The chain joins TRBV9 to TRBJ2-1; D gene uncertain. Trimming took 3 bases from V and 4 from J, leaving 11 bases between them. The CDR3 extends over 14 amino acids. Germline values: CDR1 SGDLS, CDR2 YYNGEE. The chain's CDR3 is CASSGAELYNEQFF. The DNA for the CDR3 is TGTGCCAGCAGCGGGGCAGAGCTATACAATGAGCAGTTCTTC.

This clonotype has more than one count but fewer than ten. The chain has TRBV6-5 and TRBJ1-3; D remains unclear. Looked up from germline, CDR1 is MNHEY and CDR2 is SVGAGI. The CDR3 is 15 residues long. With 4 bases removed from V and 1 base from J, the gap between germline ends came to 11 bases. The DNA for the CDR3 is TGTGCCAGCAGTTGGCAGGCAGAATCTGGAAACACCATATATTTT. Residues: CASSWQAESGNTIYF.

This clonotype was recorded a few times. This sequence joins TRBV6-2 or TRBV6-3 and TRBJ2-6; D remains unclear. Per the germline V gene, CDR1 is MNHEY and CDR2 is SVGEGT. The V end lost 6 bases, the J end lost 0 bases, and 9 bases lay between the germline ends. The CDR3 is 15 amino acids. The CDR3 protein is CASRKTSSGANVLTF. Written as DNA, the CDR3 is TGTGCCAGCAGAAAAACAAGCTCTGGGGCCAACGTCCTGACTTTC.

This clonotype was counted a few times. CDR3: CASSRRTSGISTDTQYF. In DNA, the CDR3 is TGTGCCAGCAGTCGACGCACTAGCGGGATTAGCACAGATACGCAGTATTTT. This chain connects TRBV27 to TRBJ2-3; 10 nucleotides align to TRBD2. The germline V gene has CDR1 MNHEY and CDR2 SMNVEV (reference sequence). Unmatched junction bases numbered 8, after V lost 5 bases and J lost 0 bases. The CDR3 totals 17 residues.

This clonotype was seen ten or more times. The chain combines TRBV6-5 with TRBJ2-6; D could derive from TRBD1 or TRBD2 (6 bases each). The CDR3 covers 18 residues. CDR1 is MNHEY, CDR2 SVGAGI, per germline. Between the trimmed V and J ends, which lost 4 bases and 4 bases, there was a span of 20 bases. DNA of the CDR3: TGTGCCAGCAGTTTTAGGGGGGCCCTAGGTGGCGGGGCCAACGTCCTGACTTTC. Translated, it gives CASSFRGALGGGANVLTF.